The 27 T cell receptor beta chains reported below all come from one sample, sequenced in a study of beta chain features in type 1 diabetes (dated 2018 in TCRdb). No cognate antigen is known for these TCRs. The research as a whole found: Type 1 diabetes patients showed a moderate but significant shortening of TCRB CDR3 length in all four CD4+ subsets.

Library preparation employed the immunoSEQ multiplex PCR assay. The High Capacity cDNA Reverse Transcription Kit was used to reverse transcribe all of the isolated RNA, meaning that expressed TCRB transcripts were what got sequenced. This immuneACCESS table, as held by TCRdb, lists in-frame sequences with V and J called but not all clones. Of the missing ones, under half trace to an unresolved V gene in checked studies; the others have no known cause. For this sample the table gives 310,000 or so clones, of which 7% to 10% were detected only once. The ten largest account for approximately 1% of the sample. Sequences were obtained from central memory CD4+ T cells from blood. The receptors were sampled from a man aged 25 to 40 with type 1 diabetes.

This clone was recorded a few times. Other DNA sequences in this sample translate to the same CDR3. The CDR3 reads CASSPGSNYGYTF. The DNA for the CDR3 is TGTGCCAGCTCACCAGGGTCTAACTATGGCTACACCTTC. This chain connects TRBV18 to TRBJ1-2; no clear D gene. This CDR3 is 13 amino acids long. Germline CDR1 reads KGHSH; CDR2 reads LQKENI. V gave up 2 bases and J gave up 0 bases, with 4 bases separating them.

This clone was picked up a small number of times. Within the sample, other DNA sequences also encode this same CDR3. The chain employs TRBV5-1 and TRBJ2-3; no clear D gene. Germline CDR1 SGHRS, CDR2 YFSETQ. The CDR3 sequence is 13 residues long. V was pared by 0 bases and J by 0 bases, with 2 bases between. CDR3: CASSLGSTDTQYF. CDR3 DNA sequence: TGCGCCAGCAGCTTGGGAAGCACAGATACGCAGTATTTT.

The V and J genes are TRBV9 and TRBJ2-2, with D perhaps TRBD2 (7 bases). The CDR3 runs to 17 residues. From germline, CDR1 is SGDLS and CDR2 YYNGEE. Trimming stripped 4 bases from V and 1 base from J, with 17 bases between. The CDR3 protein is CASSSKTGGLNTGELFF. CDR3 nucleotide sequence: TGTGCCAGCAGCTCAAAGACGGGGGGCCTGAACACCGGGGAGCTGTTTTTT.

The chain links TRBV19 to TRBJ2-2; TRBD1 matches at 7 bases. The junction had 10 bases not matched to a gene; V was cut back by 5 bases and J by 4 bases. CDR3 length: 16 residues. From germline, CDR1 is LNHDA and CDR2 SQIVND (reference sequence). The CDR3 reads CASSPRQGAVTGELFF. The CDR3 nucleotides read TGTGCCAGTAGTCCCCGACAGGGAGCGGTCACCGGGGAGCTGTTTTTT.

This clone has more than one count but fewer than ten. J is TRBJ2-3 and V is TRBV5-1; the match to TRBD1 covers 10 bases. The CDR3 covers 17 residues. Losses at the gene ends were 4 bases for V and 3 bases for J; bases not matched to a gene: 11. The germline gives CDR1 SGHRS, CDR2 YFSETQ. The CDR3 loop is CASSPIPDRGSTDTQYF. Here the CDR3 DNA reads TGCGCCAGCAGCCCAATCCCGGACAGGGGGTCGACAGATACGCAGTATTTT.

This clone has a count of ten or more. The chain is built from TRBV19 and TRBJ2-4; TRBD1 matches 8 bases. The length of the CDR3 is 17 residues. In germline, CDR1 is LNHDA, CDR2 SQIVND (reference sequence). J gave up 0 bases and V 3 bases, and 7 bases lay outside the gene matches. This chain's CDR3 is CASSIPTGALAKNIQYF. CDR3 in DNA: TGTGCCAGTAGTATCCCGACAGGGGCCTTAGCCAAAAACATTCAGTACTTC. The variable domain in full, with the rest retrieved from reference TRBV19 and TRBJ2-4, is DGGITQSPKYLFRKEGQNVTLSCEQNLNHDAMYWYRQDPGQGLRLIYYSQIVNDFQKGDIAEGYSVSREKKESFPLTVTSAQKNPTAFYLCASSIPTGALAKNIQYFGAGTRLSVL.

This clone has at least ten counts. V gene TRBV2 combines with J gene TRBJ1-2, with D perhaps TRBD1 (5 bases). This CDR3 region has 13 residues. Germline CDR1 reads SNHLY; CDR2 reads FYNNEI. The ends were cut back, 6 bases at V and 6 bases at J, with 14 bases in the middle. The CDR3 protein is CASSPQVTHGYTF. The CDR3 DNA is TGTGCCAGCAGCCCACAGGTGACACATGGCTACACCTTC.

The chain couples TRBV29-1 to TRBJ1-2; D might be TRBD1 (5 bases). V shed 4 bases and J shed 4 bases, with 13 bases lying between them. The CDR3 spans 13 residues. Germline-derived CDR1 and CDR2 are SQVTM and ANQGSEA. The CDR3 coding sequence is TGCAGCGTTGGAGTACAGGCAACCTATGGCTACACCTTC. This sequence encodes CSVGVQATYGYTF. The full variable domain, with the rest looked up from reference TRBV29-1 and TRBJ1-2, is SAVISQKPSRDICQRGTSLTIQCQVDSQVTMMFWYRQQPGQSLTLIATANQGSEATYESGFVIDKFPISRPNLTFSTLTVSNMSPEDSSIYLCSVGVQATYGYTFGSGTRLTVV.

The chain joins TRBV30 to TRBJ1-5; 7 bases match TRBD1. CDR1 and CDR2 (germline): GTSNPN, SVGIG (reference sequence). J lost 16 bases, V lost 0 bases, and 3 bases had no gene match. The CDR3 has 10 amino acids. CDR3 bases: TGTGCCTGGAGTGTACAGGGGAATCATTTT. Translated, it gives CAWSVQGNHF.

Notes on this clone: The same CDR3 also results from other DNA sequences found in this sample. The rearrangement joins TRBV10-3 to TRBJ2-2; 10 bases are a match to TRBD1. The germline gives CDR1 ENHRY, CDR2 SYGVKD. Losses at the gene ends were 0 bases for V and 0 bases for J; bases not matched to a gene: 7. The CDR3 totals 19 residues. DNA for the CDR3: TGTGCCATCAGTGAGTCGACAGACAGGGGGCTCGCGAACACCGGGGAGCTGTTTTTT. It translates to CAISESTDRGLANTGELFF.

The J gene is TRBJ1-2, the V gene TRBV5-6; possibly TRBD1 for D (6 bases). The germline CDR1 and CDR2 sequences are SGHDT and YYEEEE. Trimming pared 0 bases from V and 4 bases from J, leaving 10 bases between. The CDR3 totals 14 residues. As DNA, the CDR3 is TGTGCCAGCAGCTTGGAGGACAGACCCTATGGCTACACCTTC. It yields the protein CASSLEDRPYGYTF. Full variable domain (remainder filled in from reference TRBV5-6 and TRBJ1-2): DAGVTQSPTHLIKTRGQQVTLRCSPKSGHDTVSWYQQALGQGPQFIFQYYEEEERQRGNFPDRFSGHQFPNYSSELNVNALLLGDSALYLCASSLEDRPYGYTFGSGTRLTVV.

This clone was seen a few times. The chain is built from TRBV28 and TRBJ1-5, with D maybe TRBD1 (5 bases). The CDR3 runs to 16 residues. CDR1 and CDR2 from the germline V gene are MDHEN and SYDVKM. Trimming removed 6 bases from V and 3 bases from J, with 18 bases in between. The CDR3 is CASSPVFGGDNQPQHF. In nucleotides, the CDR3 is TGTGCCAGCAGCCCCGTATTCGGAGGGGACAATCAGCCCCAGCATTTT. Combining the CDR3 with reference TRBV28 and TRBJ1-5 gives the whole variable domain DVKVTQSSRYLVKRTGEKVFLECVQDMDHENMFWYRQDPGLGLRLIYFSYDVKMKEKGDIPEGYSVSREKKERFSLILESASTNQTSMYLCASSPVFGGDNQPQHFGDGTRLSIL.

The chain links TRBV6-5 to TRBJ1-2; 7 nucleotides align to TRBD1. This CDR3 is 14 amino acids long. In germline, CDR1 is MNHEY, CDR2 SVGAGI. Trimming removed 6 bases from V and 6 bases from J; junction bases left unmatched: 10. Written as DNA, the CDR3 is TGTGCCAGCAGCCGACAAACAGGGACAGATGGCTACACCTTC. Protein: CASSRQTGTDGYTF.

This clone was observed a handful of times. The chain employs TRBV18 and TRBJ2-5, with 7 bases identical to TRBD1. The V and J ends lost 1 base and 5 bases, in that order; junction bases with no gene match: 10. CDR1 is KGHSH and CDR2 is LQKENI in the germline V gene. The CDR3 has 16 residues. CDR3 DNA: TGTGCCAGCTCACCACAGGGGGCGCATGGATCGGAGACCCAGTACTTC. The encoded protein is CASSPQGAHGSETQYF.

This clone occurred a few times. This chain links TRBV13 with TRBJ2-7; D perhaps matches TRBD2 (7 bases). Germline CDR1 PRHDT, CDR2 FYEKMQ (reference sequence). CDR3 length: 18 amino acids. V lost 1 base and J 1 base, leaving 20 bases between the germline ends. The CDR3 here is CASSLALLGGASSYEQYF. Written as DNA, the CDR3 is TGTGCCAGCAGCTTAGCCCTTCTTGGGGGGGCGTCGTCCTACGAGCAGTACTTC.

This clone turned up a few times. This sequence joins TRBV14 and TRBJ1-1; D call uncertain. Trimming removed 0 bases from V and 4 bases from J, with 6 bases in between. The CDR3 contains 13 residues. The germline CDR1 and CDR2 sequences are SGHDN and FVKESK. The DNA for the CDR3 is TGTGCCAGCAGCCAAGAGCAGGTCACTGAAGCTTTCTTT. Encoded protein: CASSQEQVTEAFF.

This sequence joins TRBV7-9 and TRBJ1-2; 8 bases line up with TRBD1. The CDR3 length is 14 residues. Germline CDR1 SEHNR, CDR2 FQNEAQ (reference sequence). The trim removed 2 bases at V and 4 bases at J, leaving 3 bases unmatched. The CDR3 is CASSLQGAGYGYTF. The DNA for the CDR3 is TGTGCCAGCAGCTTACAGGGGGCCGGCTATGGCTACACCTTC. Together with reference TRBV7-9 and TRBJ1-2, the CDR3 gives the full variable domain: DTGVSQNPRHKITKRGQNVTFRCDPISEHNRLYWYRQTLGQGPEFLTYFQNEAQLEKSRLLSDRFSAERPKGSFSTLEIQRTEQGDSAMYLCASSLQGAGYGYTFGSGTRLTVV.

V and J are TRBV7-8 and TRBJ1-1, with 8 bases that match TRBD1. This CDR3 has 16 residues. Germline CDR1 and CDR2: SGHVS and FQNEAQ. The V segment lost 1 base and the J segment 4 bases; nucleotides outside the gene matches: 8. The CDR3 region is CASSLEWTGRGTEAFF. The CDR3 nucleotides read TGTGCCAGCAGCTTAGAATGGACAGGGAGGGGCACTGAAGCTTTCTTT.

The CDR3 sequence: CASSASGGLRTDTQYF. The CDR3 region has the DNA TGTGCCAGCAGCGCTAGCGGGGGGCTCCGCACAGATACGCAGTATTTT. This chain joins TRBV9 and TRBJ2-3, with TRBD2 matching 11 bases. The trim removed 3 bases at V and 1 base at J, leaving 4 bases unmatched. In germline, CDR1 is SGDLS, CDR2 YYNGEE. There are 16 residues in the CDR3.

In its sample, this clone was seen a few times. V usage is TRBV7-2 and J usage is TRBJ2-7; D is perhaps TRBD2 (6 bases). The germline V and J ends were trimmed by 5 bases and 8 bases, with 22 bases remaining between them. The CDR3 is made up of 15 amino acids. Germline loops: CDR1 SGHTA, CDR2 FQGNSA. The CDR3: CASSPWAGQHSQQYF. As DNA, the CDR3 is TGTGCCAGCAGCCCCTGGGCGGGGCAACACTCCCAGCAGTACTTC.

The chain is built from TRBV4-3 and TRBJ1-2, with 7 bases lining up with TRBD1. This CDR3 is built from 17 residues. Germline V gene sequence: CDR1 LGHNA, CDR2 YSLEER. The V segment lost 0 bases and the J segment 2 bases; nucleotides outside the gene matches: 9. The DNA for the CDR3 is TGCGCCAGCAGCCAAGATTTTGTCCAGGGGGGGAACTATGGCTACACCTTC. Translating it yields CASSQDFVQGGNYGYTF.

The CDR3 is CASRPTSGGSHGELFF. The CDR3 DNA sequence: TGTGCCAGCAGGCCCACCAGCGGGGGTTCGCACGGGGAGCTGTTTTTT. The chain is built from TRBV28 and TRBJ2-2, with TRBD2 identical over 8 bases. Germline V gives CDR1 MDHEN, CDR2 SYDVKM. This CDR3 is 16 amino acids long. V was pared by 6 bases and J by 7 bases, with 13 bases of the junction left unmatched.

The chain recombines TRBV6-1 with TRBJ1-5; TRBD1 agrees at 7 bases. The germline CDR1 and CDR2 sequences are MNHNS and SASEGT. V shed 8 bases, J shed 4 bases, and the junction held 8 bases outside the gene matches. The CDR3 is 14 amino acids. CDR3 DNA sequence: TGTGCCAGCTTAGGGACAGATAGAAATCAGCCCCAGCATTTT. Translation: CASLGTDRNQPQHF.

This clone was counted between two and nine times. This rearrangement joins TRBV5-6 to TRBJ2-1; D not resolved. The germline CDR1 and CDR2 sequences are SGHDT and YYEEEE. V was cut by 0 bases and J by 5 bases, with 3 bases left in between. The CDR3 loop spans 12 amino acids. CDR3 nucleotides: TGTGCCAGCAGCTTGGTGGACAATGAGCAGTTCTTC. This encodes CASSLVDNEQFF.

This clone came up a few times. This rearrangement joins TRBV5-1 to TRBJ2-5, with D perhaps TRBD1 (5 bases). The V end lost 0 bases, the J end lost 0 bases, and 9 bases lay between the germline ends. Per the germline V gene, CDR1 is SGHRS and CDR2 is YFSETQ. The CDR3 loop spans 15 amino acids. CDR3 sequence (DNA): TGCGCCAGCAGCTTGGGAGTAGGGGACCAAGAGACCCAGTACTTC. It encodes CASSLGVGDQETQYF.

This clone was counted ten times or more. The chain links TRBV15 to TRBJ2-7; D gene unclear. The CDR3 spans 15 residues. The germline V gene encodes CDR1 LNHNV and CDR2 YYDKDF (reference sequence). The V gene lost 0 bases and the J gene lost 1 base, with 10 bases spanning the gap. The CDR3 coding sequence is TGTGCCACCAGCAGAGACCTGGTCAGATCCTACGAGCAGTACTTC. Its translation is CATSRDLVRSYEQYF.

This clone was observed at least ten times. The chain employs TRBV7-9 and TRBJ1-2; no clear D gene. Germline V lookup: CDR1 SEHNR, CDR2 FQNEAQ (reference sequence). There are 12 residues in the CDR3. V lost 5 bases and J 4 bases, leaving 8 bases between the germline ends. CDR3 residues: CASSREPYGYTF. The CDR3 DNA reads TGTGCCAGCAGCCGTGAGCCCTATGGCTACACCTTC.